This T cell receptor beta chain was found in a study of blood T cell repertoires in COVID-19. Trimming took 7 bases from V and 4 from J, leaving 14 bases between them. CDR3 length: 14 residues. CDR1 and CDR2 (germline): MNHNY, SVGAGI (reference sequence). Measured with immunoSEQ multiplex PCR; TCRdb has only the in-frame clones, and not every one. The data contain approximately 130,000 clones, approximately 71% of them singletons. The sequenced sample consisted of peripheral blood. The chain employs TRBV6-6 and TRBJ1-5, with D possibly being TRBD1 (6 bases). The TCR comes from a human donor in a cohort sampled during active COVID-19. In DNA, the CDR3 is TGTGCCAGCACTTTGGACAGACCGAATCAGCCCCAGCATTTT. It yields the protein CASTLDRPNQPQHF.